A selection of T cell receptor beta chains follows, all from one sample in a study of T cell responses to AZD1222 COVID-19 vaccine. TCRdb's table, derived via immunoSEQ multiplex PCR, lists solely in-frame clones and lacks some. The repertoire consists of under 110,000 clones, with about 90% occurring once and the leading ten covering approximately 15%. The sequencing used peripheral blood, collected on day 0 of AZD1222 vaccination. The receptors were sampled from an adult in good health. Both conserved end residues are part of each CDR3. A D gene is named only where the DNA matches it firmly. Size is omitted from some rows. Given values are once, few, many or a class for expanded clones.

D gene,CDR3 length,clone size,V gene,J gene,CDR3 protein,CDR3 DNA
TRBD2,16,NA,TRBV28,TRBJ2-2,CASSLETSGITGELFF,TGTGCCAGCAGTTTAGAGACTAGCGGGATCACCGGGGAGCTGTTTTTT
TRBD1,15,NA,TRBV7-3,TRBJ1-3,CASSLMTGPGNTIYF,TGTGCCAGCAGCCTTATGACAGGGCCAGGAAACACCATATATTTT
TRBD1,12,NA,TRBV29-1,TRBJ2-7,CSARQGAYEQYF,TGCAGCGCCCGACAGGGAGCCTACGAGCAGTACTTC
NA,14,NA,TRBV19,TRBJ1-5,CASSIPSLNQPQHF,TGTGCCAGTAGTATACCATCCTTAAATCAGCCCCAGCATTTT
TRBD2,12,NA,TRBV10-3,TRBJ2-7,CATAGVPYEQYF,TGTGCCACAGCGGGAGTCCCGTACGAGCAGTACTTC
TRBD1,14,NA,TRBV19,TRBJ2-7,CASRPGQGAYEQYF,TGTGCCAGTAGGCCGGGACAGGGGGCGTACGAGCAGTACTTC
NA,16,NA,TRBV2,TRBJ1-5,CASSGVWGDSNQPQHF,TGTGCCAGCAGTGGGGTTTGGGGGGATAGCAATCAGCCCCAGCATTTT
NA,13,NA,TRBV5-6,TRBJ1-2,CASSPGGTYGYTF,TGTGCCAGCAGCCCGGGGGGGACCTATGGCTACACCTTC
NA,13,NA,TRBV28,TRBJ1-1,CASIPQANTEAFF,TGTGCCAGCATCCCACAGGCGAACACTGAAGCTTTCTTT
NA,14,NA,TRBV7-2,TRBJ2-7,CASSSSSGLGEQYF,TGTGCCAGCAGCTCCTCCTCGGGGTTGGGCGAGCAGTACTTC
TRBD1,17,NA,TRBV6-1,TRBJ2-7,CASSEFSGTVRSYEQYF,TGTGCCAGCAGTGAGTTCTCCGGGACAGTACGCTCCTACGAGCAGTACTTC
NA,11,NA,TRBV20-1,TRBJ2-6,CSANGANVLTF,TGCAGTGCTAACGGGGCCAACGTCCTGACTTTC
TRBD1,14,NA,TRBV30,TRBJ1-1,CGVKSGTGVAEAFF,TGTGGTGTAAAATCCGGGACAGGGGTAGCTGAAGCTTTCTTT
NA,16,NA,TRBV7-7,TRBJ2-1,CASSFNTGIGDNEQFF,TGTGCCAGCAGCTTTAACACCGGTATAGGAGACAATGAGCAGTTCTTC
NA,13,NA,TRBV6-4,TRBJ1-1,CASSTSRDTEAFF,TGTGCCAGCAGCACCTCACGGGACACTGAAGCTTTCTTT
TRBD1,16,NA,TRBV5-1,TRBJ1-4,CASSLGQGVANEKLFF,TGCGCCAGCAGCTTAGGCCAGGGGGTGGCTAATGAAAAACTGTTTTTT
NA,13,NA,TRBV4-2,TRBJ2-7,CASSPGAQYEQYF,TGTGCCAGCAGCCCGGGGGCCCAGTACGAGCAGTACTTC
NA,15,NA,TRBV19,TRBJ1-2,CASSPQLGPSYGYTF,TGTGCCAGTAGCCCCCAATTGGGGCCCAGCTATGGCTACACCTTC
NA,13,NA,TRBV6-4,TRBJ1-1,CASSAGSNTEAFF,TGTGCCAGCAGCGCAGGGTCGAACACTGAAGCTTTCTTT
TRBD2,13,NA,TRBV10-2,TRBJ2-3,CASRLAGEDTQYF,TGCGCCAGCAGGCTAGCGGGAGAAGATACGCAGTATTTT
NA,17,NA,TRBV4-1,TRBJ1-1,CASSQDGKGRMNTEAFF,TGCGCCAGCAGCCAAGACGGAAAGGGGAGGATGAACACTGAAGCTTTCTTT
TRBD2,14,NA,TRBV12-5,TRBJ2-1,CASGERERGNEQFF,TGTGCTAGTGGGGAGCGGGAGAGAGGTAATGAGCAGTTCTTC
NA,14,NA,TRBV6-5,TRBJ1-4,CASTTGPSSEKLFF,TGTGCCAGCACCACAGGACCGAGTAGTGAAAAACTGTTTTTT
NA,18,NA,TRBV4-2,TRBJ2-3,CASSQVSERAGSTDTQYF,TGTGCCAGCAGCCAAGTTAGCGAGCGGGCGGGAAGCACAGATACGCAGTATTTT
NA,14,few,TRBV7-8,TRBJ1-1,CASSARGRGTEAFF,TGTGCCAGCAGCGCCAGGGGACGTGGAACTGAAGCTTTCTTT
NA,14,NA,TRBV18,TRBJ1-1,CASSLGPVGTEAFF,TGTGCCAGCTCACTCGGACCGGTAGGAACTGAAGCTTTCTTT
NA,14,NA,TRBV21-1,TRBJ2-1,CASSKGSFYNEQFF,TGTGCCAGCAGCAAAGGTTCCTTCTACAATGAGCAGTTCTTC
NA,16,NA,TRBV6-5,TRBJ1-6,CASSYSWAGYNSPLHF,TGTGCCAGCAGTTACTCGTGGGCCGGATATAATTCACCCCTCCACTTT
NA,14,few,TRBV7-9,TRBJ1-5,CASSPGGGGQPQHF,TGTGCCAGCAGCCCCGGGGGGGGCGGCCAGCCCCAGCATTTT
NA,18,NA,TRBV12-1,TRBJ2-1,CASSLPPSSGSSYNEQFF,TGTGCCAGCAGCCTGCCTCCCTCTAGCGGGAGCTCCTACAATGAGCAGTTCTTC
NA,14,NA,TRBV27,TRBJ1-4,CASSNWGGGEKLFF,TGTGCCAGCAGCAATTGGGGAGGCGGTGAAAAACTGTTTTTT
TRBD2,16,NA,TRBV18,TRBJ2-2,CASSPSGTSDTGELFF,TGTGCCAGCTCACCATCCGGGACTAGCGACACCGGGGAGCTGTTTTTT
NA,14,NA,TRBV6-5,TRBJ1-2,CASRPPEETYGYTF,TGTGCCAGCAGGCCGCCGGAAGAGACTTATGGCTACACCTTC
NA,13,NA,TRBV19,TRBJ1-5,CASRGGGNQPQHF,TGTGCCAGTAGAGGTGGGGGAAATCAGCCCCAGCATTTT
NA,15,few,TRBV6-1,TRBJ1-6,CASSEGGGNNSPLHF,TGTGCCAGCAGTGAAGGGGGGGGGAATAATTCACCCCTCCACTTT
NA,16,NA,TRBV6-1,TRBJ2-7,CASSEGTGSLLFEQYF,TGTGCCAGCAGTGAAGGCACAGGGAGCCTCCTCTTCGAGCAGTACTTC
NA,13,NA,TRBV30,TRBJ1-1,CAWRRGQNTEAFF,TGTGCCTGGAGAAGGGGACAGAACACTGAAGCTTTCTTT
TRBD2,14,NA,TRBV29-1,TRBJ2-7,CSVGLAGGGDEQYF,TGCAGCGTCGGACTAGCGGGAGGGGGAGACGAGCAGTACTTC
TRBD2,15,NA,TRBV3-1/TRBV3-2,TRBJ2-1,CASSQLAEGYNEQFF,TGTGCCAGCAGCCAACTAGCGGAGGGATACAATGAGCAGTTCTTC
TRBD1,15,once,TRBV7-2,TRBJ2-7,CASSYSSGQPYEQYF,TGTGCCAGCAGCTACTCTTCGGGACAGCCCTACGAGCAGTACTTC
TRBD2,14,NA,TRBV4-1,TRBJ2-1,CASRRLAGLDEQFF,TGCGCCAGCAGGAGACTAGCGGGACTCGATGAGCAGTTCTTC
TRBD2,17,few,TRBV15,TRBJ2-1,CATSRESSGRGYNEQFF,TGTGCCACCAGCAGAGAATCTAGCGGGAGAGGCTACAATGAGCAGTTCTTC
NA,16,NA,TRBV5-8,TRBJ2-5,CASSRGASGIQETQYF,TGTGCCAGCAGCCGGGGGGCTAGCGGAATCCAAGAGACCCAGTACTTC
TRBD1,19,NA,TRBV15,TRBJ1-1,CATSRDRGSRQGRNTEAFF,TGTGCCACCAGCAGGGATCGGGGATCTAGACAGGGTCGGAACACTGAAGCTTTCTTT
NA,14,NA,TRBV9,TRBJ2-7,CASSVIDSSYEQYF,TGTGCCAGCAGCGTCATAGACAGTTCCTACGAGCAGTACTTC
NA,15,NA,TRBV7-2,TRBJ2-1,CASSSYASDYNEQFF,TGTGCCAGCAGCTCCTATGCGTCGGACTACAATGAGCAGTTCTTC
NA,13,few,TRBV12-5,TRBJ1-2,CASGLGGGWGYTF,TGTGCTAGTGGTTTGGGGGGGGGCTGGGGCTACACCTTC
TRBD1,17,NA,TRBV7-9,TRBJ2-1,CASSSRDRGVIDNEQFF,TGTGCCAGCAGCTCCCGGGACAGGGGGGTTATCGACAATGAGCAGTTCTTC